This TCR beta chain is drawn from a study of identical twins. Unique molecular identifiers were present on the cDNA, which also gained a universal primer site by template switching. TCRdb reprocessed the 5' RACE reads with MiXCR, giving one entry per CDR3 protein. The sample has just under 550,000 distinct CDR3 sequences, about 16% seen once. Concerning this clonotype: One junction end disagrees with the germline gene, perhaps due to a read error.

The same sample was also studied in work on yellow fever vaccine responses in identical twins.

Material for sequencing was CD4+ T cells sorted from blood. The sequence was collected from a woman aged 18 to 35 in good health.

CDR3 residues: CAISSHNGAGFSYNEQFF. The CDR3 nucleotides read TGTGCCATCAGTTCCCACAATGGGGCGGGATTCTCCTACAATGAGCAGTTCTTC. V usage is TRBV2 and J usage is TRBJ2-1; a weak D match, TRBD2 (6 bases). The CDR3 is 18 amino acids. Germline lookup yields CDR1 SNHLY and CDR2 FYNNEI.